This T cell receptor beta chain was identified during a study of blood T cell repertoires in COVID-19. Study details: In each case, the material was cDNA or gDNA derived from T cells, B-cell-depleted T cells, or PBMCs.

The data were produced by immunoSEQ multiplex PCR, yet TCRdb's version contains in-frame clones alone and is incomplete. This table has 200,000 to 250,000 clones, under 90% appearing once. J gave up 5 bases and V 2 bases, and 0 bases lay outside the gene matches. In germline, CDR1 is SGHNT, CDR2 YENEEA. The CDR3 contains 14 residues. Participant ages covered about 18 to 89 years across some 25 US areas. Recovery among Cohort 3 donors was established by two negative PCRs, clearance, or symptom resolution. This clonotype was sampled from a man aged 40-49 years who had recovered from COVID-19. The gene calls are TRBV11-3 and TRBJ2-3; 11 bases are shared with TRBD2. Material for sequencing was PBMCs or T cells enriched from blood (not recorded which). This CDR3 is CASSLLAGGDTQYF. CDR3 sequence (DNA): TGTGCCAGCAGCTTACTAGCGGGAGGAGATACGCAGTATTTT.